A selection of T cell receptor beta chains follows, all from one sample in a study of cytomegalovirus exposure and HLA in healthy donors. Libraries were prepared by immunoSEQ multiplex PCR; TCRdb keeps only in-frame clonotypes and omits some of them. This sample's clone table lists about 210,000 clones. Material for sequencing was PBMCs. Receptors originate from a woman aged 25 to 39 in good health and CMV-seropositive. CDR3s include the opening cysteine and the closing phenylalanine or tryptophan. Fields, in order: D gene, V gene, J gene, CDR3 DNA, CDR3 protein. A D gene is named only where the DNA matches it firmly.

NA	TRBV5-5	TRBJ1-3	TGTGCCAGCAGAACGGGACATCTCTCTGGAAACACCATATATTTT	CASRTGHLSGNTIYF
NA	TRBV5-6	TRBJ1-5	TGTGCCAGCAGCTCCTACGGGTTCCAGCCCCAGCATTTT	CASSSYGFQPQHF
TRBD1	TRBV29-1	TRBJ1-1	TGCAGCACCGGACAGGGGGCGAACACTGAAGCTTTCTTT	CSTGQGANTEAFF
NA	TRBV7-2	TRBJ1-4	TGTGCCAGCAGCTTACAGGGGACGACGGGTGAAAAACTGTTTTTT	CASSLQGTTGEKLFF
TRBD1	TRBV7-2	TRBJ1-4	TGTGCCAGCAGCTCGTACAGGGGGTTTGGGGGGGAACTGTTTTTT	CASSSYRGFGGELFF
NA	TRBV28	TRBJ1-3	TGTGCCAGCGCGGCAACACAGGCCTTCTCTGGAAACACCATATATTTT	CASAATQAFSGNTIYF
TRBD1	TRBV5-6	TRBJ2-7	TGTGCCAGCAGCTTGGATCCGACAGGGGGATACGAGCAGTACTTC	CASSLDPTGGYEQYF
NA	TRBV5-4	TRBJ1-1	TGTGCCAGCAGCTCAACTATGAACACTGAAGCTTTCTTT	CASSSTMNTEAFF
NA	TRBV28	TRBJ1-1	TGTGCCAGCAGTTTATTAGCCCCCTTAGGGGATTGGATCGGCACTGAAGCTTTCTTT	CASSLLAPLGDWIGTEAFF
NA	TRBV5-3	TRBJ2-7	TGTGCCACTTCCCAGCAGTACTTC	CATSQQYF
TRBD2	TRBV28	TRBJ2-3	TGTGCCAGCACCGCGGGAGGCCCTGGTACGGATACGCAGTATTTT	CASTAGGPGTDTQYF
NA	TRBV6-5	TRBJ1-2	TGTGCCAGCAGTTACTCGGCAGGGATAGCCCATGGCTACACCTTC	CASSYSAGIAHGYTF
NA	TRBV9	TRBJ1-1	TGTGCCAGCAAGGTAGCGCAGGGGCCCACTGAAGCTTTCTTT	CASKVAQGPTEAFF
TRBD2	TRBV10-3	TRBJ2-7	TGTGCCATCAGTGACGGGGAATTAGCGGGAGCGCTCGAGCAGTACTTC	CAISDGELAGALEQYF
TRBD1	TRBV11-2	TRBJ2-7	TGTGCCAGCAGCTTAGAAGGGACAGGGAGGGGTGAGCAGTACTTC	CASSLEGTGRGEQYF
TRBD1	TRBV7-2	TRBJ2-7	TGTGCCAGCAGCCGCCGGGACAGGGGGGACGAGCAGTACTTC	CASSRRDRGDEQYF
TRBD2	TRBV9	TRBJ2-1	TGTGCCAGCAGCGTGACTAGCGTCGGAAATGAGCAGTTCTTC	CASSVTSVGNEQFF
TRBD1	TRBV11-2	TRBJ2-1	TGTGCCAGCAGCTTAGACGGGACAGGGGGATACAATGAGCAGTTCTTC	CASSLDGTGGYNEQFF
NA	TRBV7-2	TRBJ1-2	TGTGCCAGCAGCTTAGTTGAAAGTCTAAACTATGGCTACACCTTC	CASSLVESLNYGYTF
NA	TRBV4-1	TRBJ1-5	TGCGCCAGCAGCCAAGCGCAGGGGACTCAGCCCCAGCATTTT	CASSQAQGTQPQHF
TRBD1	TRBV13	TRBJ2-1	TGTGCCAGCAGCGCCGCCGTAAGGGACAGGGAACGACGGGGCGTATACAATGAGCAGTTCTTC	CASSAAVRDRERRGVYNEQFF
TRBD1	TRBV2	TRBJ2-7	TGTGCCAGCAGTGAAGGGGGGACAGGCCCAACCTACGAGCAGTACTTC	CASSEGGTGPTYEQYF
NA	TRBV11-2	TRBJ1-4	TGTGCCAGCAGCCGGGACATTCTTTCGGCAACTAATGAAAAACTGTTTTTT	CASSRDILSATNEKLFF
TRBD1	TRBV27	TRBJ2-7	TGTGCCAGCAGGCATCCGGGACAGGCGTACGAGCAGTACTTC	CASRHPGQAYEQYF
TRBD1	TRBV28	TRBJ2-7	TGTGCCAGCAGTTTCCCGACAGGGTCCTACGAGCAGTACTTC	CASSFPTGSYEQYF
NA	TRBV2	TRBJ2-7	TGTGCCAGCAGTGAAGCGGGAACAGTACAGGCCCAGTACTTC	CASSEAGTVQAQYF
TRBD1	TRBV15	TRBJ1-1	TGTGCCACCAGCAGACCGTCAGCGGAAGGGACAGCGGCTTTCTTT	CATSRPSAEGTAAFF
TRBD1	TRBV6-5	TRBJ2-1	TGTGCCAGCAGTTACTCAGAGCAGGGGGCGCGCGATGAGCAGTTCTTC	CASSYSEQGARDEQFF
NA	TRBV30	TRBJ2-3	TGTGCCTGGAAACCCGCGGGGCACTCCGACGGGGATACGCAGTATTTT	CAWKPAGHSDGDTQYF
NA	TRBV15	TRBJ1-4	TGTGCCACCAGCAGAGATCAGGGACTCGCAACTAATGAAAAACTGTTTTTT	CATSRDQGLATNEKLFF
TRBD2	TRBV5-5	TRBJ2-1	TGTGCCAGCAGCTTTGGGACTAGCGGGAGATCAAACAATGAGCAGTTCTTC	CASSFGTSGRSNNEQFF
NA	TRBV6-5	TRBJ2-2	TGTGCCAGCAGTTACTTTACAGCCGGGGAGCTGTTTTTT	CASSYFTAGELFF
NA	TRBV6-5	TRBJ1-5	TGTGCCAGCAGTTCCCAGTGGAGCAATCAGCCCCAGCATTTT	CASSSQWSNQPQHF
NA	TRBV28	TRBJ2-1	TGTGCCAGCAGTTTTATGAGTTTAGAGGACTCTGCTTACAATGAGCAGTTCTTC	CASSFMSLEDSAYNEQFF
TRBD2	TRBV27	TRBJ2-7	TGTGCCAGCAGTGCGATGACTAGCGGTTCCTACGAGCAGTACTTC	CASSAMTSGSYEQYF
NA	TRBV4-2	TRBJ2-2	TGTGCCAGCATCGAAAGCAACACCGGGGAGCTGTTTTTT	CASIESNTGELFF
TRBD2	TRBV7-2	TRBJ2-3	TGTGCCAGCAGCTCGGGAGGAAGGGGCGTTGATACGCAGTATTTT	CASSSGGRGVDTQYF
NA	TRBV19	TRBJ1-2	TGTGCCAGTAAGGCTAGGAGGGATTCTTTCTATGGCTACACCTTC	CASKARRDSFYGYTF
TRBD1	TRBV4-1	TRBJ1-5	TGCGCCAGCAGCCAAGGACAGGGGAATCAGCCCCAGCATTTT	CASSQGQGNQPQHF
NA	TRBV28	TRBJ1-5	TGTGCCAGCAGCTCCCCGGGACATTTCAATCAGCCCCAGCATTTT	CASSSPGHFNQPQHF
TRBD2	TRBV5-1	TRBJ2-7	TGCGCCAGCAGCTTGGATACTAGCGGGGGGGCCAGCGAGCAGTACTTC	CASSLDTSGGASEQYF
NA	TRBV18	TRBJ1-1	TGTGCCAGCTCACTAAAGGGGTGGGCCGACACTGAAGCTTTCTTT	CASSLKGWADTEAFF
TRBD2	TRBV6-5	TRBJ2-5	TGTGCCACCAAGAGGACTAGCGGGGAACAAGAGACCCAGTACTTC	CATKRTSGEQETQYF
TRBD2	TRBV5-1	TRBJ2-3	TGCGCCAGCAGCATTCTAGCGGGGGGAACTGATACGCAGTATTTT	CASSILAGGTDTQYF
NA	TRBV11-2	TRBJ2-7	TGTGCCAGCAGCTTTTACGGGGAGACCTACGAGCAGTACTTC	CASSFYGETYEQYF
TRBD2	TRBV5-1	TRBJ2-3	TGCGCCAGCAGCGGAACTAGCGGGGTTACAGATACGCAGTATTTT	CASSGTSGVTDTQYF
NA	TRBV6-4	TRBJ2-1	TGTGCCAGCAGTGACTTCGGGGGCTCCTACAATGAGCAGTTCTTC	CASSDFGGSYNEQFF
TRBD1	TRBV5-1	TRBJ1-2	TGCGCCAGCAGCTTGGGCGTGGACAGGCTCCCGGAACTAGATAGCTACACCTTC	CASSLGVDRLPELDSYTF